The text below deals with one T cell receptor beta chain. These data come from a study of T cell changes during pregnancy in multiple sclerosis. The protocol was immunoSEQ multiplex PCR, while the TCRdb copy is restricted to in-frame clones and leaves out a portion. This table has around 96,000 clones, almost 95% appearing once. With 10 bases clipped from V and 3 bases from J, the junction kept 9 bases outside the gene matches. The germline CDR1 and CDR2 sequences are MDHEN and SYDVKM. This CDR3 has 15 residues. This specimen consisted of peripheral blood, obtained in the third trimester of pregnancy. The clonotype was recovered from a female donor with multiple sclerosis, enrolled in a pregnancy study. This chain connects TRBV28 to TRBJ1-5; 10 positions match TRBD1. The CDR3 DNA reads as TGTGCCACCAGACAGGGGGCGTCGCCCAATCAGCCCCAGCATTTT. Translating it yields CATRQGASPNQPQHF. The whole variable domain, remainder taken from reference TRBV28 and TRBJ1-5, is DVKVTQSSRYLVKRTGEKVFLECVQDMDHENMFWYRQDPGLGLRLIYFSYDVKMKEKGDIPEGYSVSREKKERFSLILESASTNQTSMYLCATRQGASPNQPQHFGDGTRLSIL.